This TCR beta chain was recorded in a study of T cell repertoires in cytomegalovirus infection. Broader study findings: HLA-C-restricted CMV clonotypes gave the most frequent clonotype in two of eight donors.

The CDR3 has 14 residues. V shed 7 bases and J 1 base; nucleotides not matched to a gene: 7. Germline V gene data show CDR1 as SGHTA and CDR2 as FQGNSA. In its sample, this clonotype was seen many times. What it binds is not known. One entry per CDR3 protein results from TCRdb running MiXCR on the reads. Of some 250,000 distinct CDR3 sequences listed, 9.1% are singletons. The J gene is TRBJ2-7, the V gene TRBV7-2, with 7 bases fitting TRBD1. This sequence was found in a human donor in good health (CMV status not recorded). Some clones in this sample may be carry-over from other donors' samples. The sequenced material came from PBMCs. DNA for the CDR3: TGTGCCAGCACTCGCAGGGGGTCTTCCTACGAGCAGTACTTC. The encoded protein is CASTRRGSSYEQYF.